The clone carrying this TCR beta chain came up a few times. Its antigen is currently unknown. The record originates from a study of regulatory T cells in long-lasting Graves disease. At the level of the study: Persistence in Graves' disease required over 5 years of antithyroid drugs plus positive TSH receptor antibodies.

Overall study findings and caveats: Less diverse TCR repertoires were seen in persistent Graves' patients than in newly diagnosed ones. Samples came from peripheral blood alone, without thyroid tissue. Persistent disease was characterized by preferential usage of TRBV28, TRBJ1-2 and TRBJ2-5.

The CDR3 covers 16 residues. Per the germline V gene, CDR1 is MNHNS and CDR2 is SASEGT. V shed 5 bases and J 2 bases; nucleotides not matched to a gene: 9. Arm-PCR of CDR3 regions with iRepertoire HTBI primers generated TCR beta libraries. TCRdb ran MiXCR on the multiplex PCR reads and lists one entry per CDR3 protein. Of roughly 450,000 distinct CDR3 sequences in the sample, roughly 23% are singletons; the top ten hold around 13%. Time point in this sample: persistent/refractory GD, antithyroid drugs over 5 years with positive TRAb. Scientists built the TCR library using RNA that was extracted from PBMCs.

This chain joins TRBV6-1 and TRBJ1-5; the match to TRBD1 covers 7 bases. This specimen consisted of peripheral blood mononuclear cells (PBMCs), obtained when the disease was refractory, from a patient treated with antithyroid drugs. This TCR was sampled from a female donor with Graves disease. CDR3 in DNA: TGTGCCAGCAGTCTTATCAGGGGGTCTGGCAATCAGCCCCAGCATTTT. It codes for CASSLIRGSGNQPQHF.